The clone carrying this T cell receptor (beta chain) was recorded many times. Its antigen is not known. TCRdb re-derived calls from the 5' RACE reads in MiXCR, one entry per CDR3 protein. In the table there are some 350,000 distinct CDR3 sequences, 15% to 20% of which are singletons. This record belongs to a study of T-cell memory formation after mild COVID-19. The wider study: For the most part, TCR clusters were specific to one donor. Whole-study findings and limits: CD4/CD8 balance held among clones contracting day 15 to 85, and later expanders leaned CD4+. Within pre-infection memory, some responding clones were found, suggesting cross-reactive memory joined.

Sequencing was carried out using PBMCs or a T cell subset sorted from them (not recorded which). This TCR came from a man between 18 and 29 years old who had mild COVID-19 (a few samples of this study predate the infection). Cell type and time point are not known.

In DNA form, the CDR3 reads TGTGCCAGCAGCCGACTCCGAGATACGCAGTATTTT. Protein sequence: CASSRLRDTQYF. The V call is TRBV7-2, the J call TRBJ2-3; D is unclear. This CDR3 is 12 amino acids long. CDR1 SGHTA and CDR2 FQGNSA come from the germline V gene. The V gene lost 5 bases and the J gene lost 5 bases, with 8 bases spanning the gap.